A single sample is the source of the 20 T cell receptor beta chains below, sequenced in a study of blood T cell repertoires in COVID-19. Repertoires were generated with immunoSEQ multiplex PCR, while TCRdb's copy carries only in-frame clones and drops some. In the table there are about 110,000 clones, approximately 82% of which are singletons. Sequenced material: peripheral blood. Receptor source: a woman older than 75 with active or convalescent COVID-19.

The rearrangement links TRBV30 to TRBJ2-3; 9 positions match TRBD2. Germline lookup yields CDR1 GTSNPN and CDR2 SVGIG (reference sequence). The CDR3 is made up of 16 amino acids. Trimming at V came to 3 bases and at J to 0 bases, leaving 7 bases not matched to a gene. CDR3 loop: CAWRPGLAHSTDTQYF. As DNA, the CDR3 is TGTGCCTGGAGGCCCGGACTAGCGCACAGCACAGATACGCAGTATTTT.

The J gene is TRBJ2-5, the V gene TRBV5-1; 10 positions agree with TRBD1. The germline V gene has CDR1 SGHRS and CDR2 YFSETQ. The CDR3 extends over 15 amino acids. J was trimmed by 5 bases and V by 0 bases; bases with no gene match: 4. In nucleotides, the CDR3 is TGCGCCAGCAGCTTGGGGACAGGGGGTTTTGAGACCCAGTACTTC. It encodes CASSLGTGGFETQYF.

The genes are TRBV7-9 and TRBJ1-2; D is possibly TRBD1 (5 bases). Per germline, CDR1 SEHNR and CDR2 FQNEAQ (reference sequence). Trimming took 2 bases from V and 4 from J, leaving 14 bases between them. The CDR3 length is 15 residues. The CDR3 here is CASSLTGSEIYGYTF. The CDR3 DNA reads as TGTGCCAGCAGCTTAACAGGTTCGGAGATCTATGGCTACACCTTC. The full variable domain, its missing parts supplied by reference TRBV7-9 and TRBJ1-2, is DTGVSQNPRHKITKRGQNVTFRCDPISEHNRLYWYRQTLGQGPEFLTYFQNEAQLEKSRLLSDRFSAERPKGSFSTLEIQRTEQGDSAMYLCASSLTGSEIYGYTFGSGTRLTVV.

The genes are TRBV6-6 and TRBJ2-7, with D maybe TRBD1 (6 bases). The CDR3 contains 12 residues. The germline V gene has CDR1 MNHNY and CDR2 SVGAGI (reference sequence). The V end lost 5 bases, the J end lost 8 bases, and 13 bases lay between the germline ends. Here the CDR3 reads CASSTQGPKQYF. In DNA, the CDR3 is TGTGCCAGCAGTACACAGGGCCCCAAGCAGTACTTC.

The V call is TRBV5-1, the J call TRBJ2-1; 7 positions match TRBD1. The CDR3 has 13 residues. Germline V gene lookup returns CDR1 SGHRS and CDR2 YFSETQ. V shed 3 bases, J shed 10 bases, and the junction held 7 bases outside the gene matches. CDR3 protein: CASSSQTGFEQFF. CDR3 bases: TGCGCCAGCAGCTCCCAGACAGGGTTCGAGCAGTTCTTC.

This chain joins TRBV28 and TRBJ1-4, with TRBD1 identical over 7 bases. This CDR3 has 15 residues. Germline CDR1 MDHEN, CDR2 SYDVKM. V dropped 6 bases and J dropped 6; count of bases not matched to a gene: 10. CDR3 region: CASSQSTGSYEKLFF. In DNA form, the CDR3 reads TGTGCCAGCAGCCAATCGACAGGGTCCTATGAAAAACTGTTTTTT.

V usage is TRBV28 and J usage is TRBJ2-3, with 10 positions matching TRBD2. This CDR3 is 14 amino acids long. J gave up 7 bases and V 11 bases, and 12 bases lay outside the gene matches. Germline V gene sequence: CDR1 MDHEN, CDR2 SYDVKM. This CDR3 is CAGSAGGVINTQYF. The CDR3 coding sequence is TGTGCCGGATCAGCGGGAGGGGTCATAAATACGCAGTATTTT.

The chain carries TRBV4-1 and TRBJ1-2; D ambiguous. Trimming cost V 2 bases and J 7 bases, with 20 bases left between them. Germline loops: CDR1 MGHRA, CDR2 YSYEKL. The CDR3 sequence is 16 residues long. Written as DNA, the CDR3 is TGCGCCAGCAGCCAACCTGGCGGTCGAAGGGAGGGTGGCTACACCTTC. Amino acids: CASSQPGGRREGGYTF.

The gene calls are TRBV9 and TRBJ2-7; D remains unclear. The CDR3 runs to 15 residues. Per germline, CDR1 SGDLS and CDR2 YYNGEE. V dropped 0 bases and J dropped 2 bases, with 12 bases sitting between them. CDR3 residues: CASSVVQVPAYEQYF. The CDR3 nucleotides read TGTGCCAGCAGCGTAGTTCAGGTCCCGGCCTACGAGCAGTACTTC.

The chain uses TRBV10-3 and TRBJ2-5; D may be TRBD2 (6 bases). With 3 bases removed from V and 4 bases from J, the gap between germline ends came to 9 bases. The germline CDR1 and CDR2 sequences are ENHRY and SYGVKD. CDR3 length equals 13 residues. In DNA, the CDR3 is TGTGCCATCAGTGATCGAGCGGGAGAGACCCAGTACTTC. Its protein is CAISDRAGETQYF.

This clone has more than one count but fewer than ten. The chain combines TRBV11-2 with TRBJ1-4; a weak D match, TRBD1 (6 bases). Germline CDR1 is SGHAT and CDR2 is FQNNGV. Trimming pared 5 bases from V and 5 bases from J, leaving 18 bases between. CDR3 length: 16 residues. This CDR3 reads CASSAPGGATNEKLFF. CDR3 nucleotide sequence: TGTGCCAGCAGCGCTCCGGGGGGGGCCACAAATGAAAAACTGTTTTTT.

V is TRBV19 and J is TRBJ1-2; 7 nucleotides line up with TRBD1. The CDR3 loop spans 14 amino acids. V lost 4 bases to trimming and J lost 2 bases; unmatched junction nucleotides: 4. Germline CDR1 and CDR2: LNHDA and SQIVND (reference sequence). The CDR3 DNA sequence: TGTGCCAGTAGTAAAAGGGGGCGCAACTATGGCTACACCTTC. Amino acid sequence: CASSKRGRNYGYTF.

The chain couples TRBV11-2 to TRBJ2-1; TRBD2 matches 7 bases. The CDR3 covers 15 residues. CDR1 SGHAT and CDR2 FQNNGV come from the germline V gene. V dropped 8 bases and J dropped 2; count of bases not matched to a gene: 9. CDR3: CASVASSGPYNEQFF. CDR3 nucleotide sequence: TGTGCCAGCGTCGCGAGTAGCGGGCCCTACAATGAGCAGTTCTTC.

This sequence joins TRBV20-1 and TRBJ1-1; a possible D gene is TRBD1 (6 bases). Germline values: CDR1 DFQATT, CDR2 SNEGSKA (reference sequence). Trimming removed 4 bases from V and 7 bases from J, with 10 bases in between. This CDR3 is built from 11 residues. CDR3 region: CSATGVGEAFF. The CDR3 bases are TGCAGTGCTACAGGGGTGGGTGAAGCTTTCTTT.

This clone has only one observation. In DNA, the CDR3 is TGTGCCAGCAGCCGGGGGGGGGCATGGCCCCAGCATTTT. This codes for CASSRGGAWPQHF. This chain joins TRBV3-1 (or the pseudogene TRBV3-2) and TRBJ1-5; D might be TRBD1 (6 bases). Trimming took off 4 bases at V and 9 bases at J, with 13 bases between the two ends. Germline CDR1 reads LGHDT; CDR2 reads YNNKEL (reference sequence). The CDR3 has 13 amino acids.

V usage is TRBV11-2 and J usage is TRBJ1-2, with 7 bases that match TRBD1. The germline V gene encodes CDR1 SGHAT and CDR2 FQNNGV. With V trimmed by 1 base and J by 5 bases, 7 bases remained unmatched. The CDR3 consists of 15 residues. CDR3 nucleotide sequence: TGTGCCAGCAGCTTAGTCCGGGACAGTGGATATGGCTACACCTTC. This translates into CASSLVRDSGYGYTF.

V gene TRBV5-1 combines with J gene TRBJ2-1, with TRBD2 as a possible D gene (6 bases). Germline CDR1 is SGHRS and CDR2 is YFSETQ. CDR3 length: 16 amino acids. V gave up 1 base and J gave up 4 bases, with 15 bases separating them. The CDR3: CASSLLGLGGYNEQFF. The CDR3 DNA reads TGCGCCAGCAGCTTGTTGGGACTTGGGGGTTACAATGAGCAGTTCTTC.

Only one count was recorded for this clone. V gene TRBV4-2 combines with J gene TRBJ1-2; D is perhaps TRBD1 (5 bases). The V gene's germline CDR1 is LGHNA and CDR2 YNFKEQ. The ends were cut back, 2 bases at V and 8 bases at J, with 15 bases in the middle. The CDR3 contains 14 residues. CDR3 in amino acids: CASSQNPGLRGYTF. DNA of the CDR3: TGTGCCAGCAGCCAAAATCCAGGGCTACGAGGCTACACCTTC.

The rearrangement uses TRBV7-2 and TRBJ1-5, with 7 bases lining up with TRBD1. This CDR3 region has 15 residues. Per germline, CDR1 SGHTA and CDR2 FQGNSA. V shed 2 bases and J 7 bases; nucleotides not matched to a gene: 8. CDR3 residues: CASSLFTGEGQPQHF. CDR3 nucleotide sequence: TGTGCCAGCAGCTTATTTACAGGGGAAGGACAGCCCCAGCATTTT.

The CDR3 spells CASSESAGEGYEQYF. In DNA form, the CDR3 reads TGCGCCAGCAGTGAGTCGGCCGGGGAGGGTTACGAGCAGTACTTC. The chain links TRBV10-2 to TRBJ2-7, with 7 bases aligning to TRBD2. The CDR3 length is 15 residues. V was clipped by 0 bases and J by 4 bases; unmatched bases: 6. Germline V gene sequence: CDR1 WSHSY, CDR2 SAAADI.